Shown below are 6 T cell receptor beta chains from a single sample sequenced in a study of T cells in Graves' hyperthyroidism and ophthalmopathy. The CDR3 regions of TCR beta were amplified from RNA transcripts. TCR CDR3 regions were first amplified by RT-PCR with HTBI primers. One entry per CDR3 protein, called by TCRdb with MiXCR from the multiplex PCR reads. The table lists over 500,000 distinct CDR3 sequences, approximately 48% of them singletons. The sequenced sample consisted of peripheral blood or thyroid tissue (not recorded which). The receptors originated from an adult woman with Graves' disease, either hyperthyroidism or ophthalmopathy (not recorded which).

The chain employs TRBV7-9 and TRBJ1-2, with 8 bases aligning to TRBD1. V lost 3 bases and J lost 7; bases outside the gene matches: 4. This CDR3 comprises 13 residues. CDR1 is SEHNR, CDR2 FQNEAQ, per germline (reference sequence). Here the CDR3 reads CASSFLDRAGYTF. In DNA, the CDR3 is TGTGCCAGCAGCTTCTTGGACAGGGCTGGCTACACCTTC. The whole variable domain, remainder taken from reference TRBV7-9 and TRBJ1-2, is DTGVSQNPRHKITKRGQNVTFRCDPISEHNRLYWYRQTLGQGPEFLTYFQNEAQLEKSRLLSDRFSAERPKGSFSTLEIQRTEQGDSAMYLCASSFLDRAGYTFGSGTRLTVV.

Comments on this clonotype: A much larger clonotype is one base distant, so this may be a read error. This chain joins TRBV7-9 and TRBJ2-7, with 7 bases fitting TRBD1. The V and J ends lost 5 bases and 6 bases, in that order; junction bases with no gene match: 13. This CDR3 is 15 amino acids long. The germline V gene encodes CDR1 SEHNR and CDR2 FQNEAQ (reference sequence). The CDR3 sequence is CASSSLDRPATEQYF. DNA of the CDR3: TGTGCCAGCAGCAGTTTGGACAGGCCCGCTACCGAGCAGTACTTC.

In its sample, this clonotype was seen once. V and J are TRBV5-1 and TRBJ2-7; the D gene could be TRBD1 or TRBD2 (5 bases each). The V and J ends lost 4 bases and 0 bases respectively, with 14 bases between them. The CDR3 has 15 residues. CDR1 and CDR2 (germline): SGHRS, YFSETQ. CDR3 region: CASSPEGPISYEQYF. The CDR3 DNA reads TGCGCCAGCAGCCCAGAGGGACCGATCTCCTACGAGCAGTACTTC.

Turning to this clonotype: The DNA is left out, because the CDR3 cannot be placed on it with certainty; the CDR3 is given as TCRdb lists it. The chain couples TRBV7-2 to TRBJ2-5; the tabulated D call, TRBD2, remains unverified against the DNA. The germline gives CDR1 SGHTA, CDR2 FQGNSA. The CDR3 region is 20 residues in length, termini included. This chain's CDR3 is CASSFYICSARGTVEETQYF.

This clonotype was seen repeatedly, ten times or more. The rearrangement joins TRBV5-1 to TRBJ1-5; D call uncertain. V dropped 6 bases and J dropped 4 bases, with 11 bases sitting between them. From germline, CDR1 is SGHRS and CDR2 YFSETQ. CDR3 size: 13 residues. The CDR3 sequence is CASNEDGNQPQHF. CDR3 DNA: TGCGCCAGCAACGAGGACGGAAATCAGCCCCAGCATTTT.

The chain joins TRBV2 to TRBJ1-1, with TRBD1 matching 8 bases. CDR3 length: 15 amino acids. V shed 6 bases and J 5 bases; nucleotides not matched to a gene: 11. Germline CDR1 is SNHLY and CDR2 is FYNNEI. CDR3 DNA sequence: TGTGCCAGCAGCTTTTCCAGGGGGCCCCTGACTGAAGCTTTCTTT. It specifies CASSFSRGPLTEAFF. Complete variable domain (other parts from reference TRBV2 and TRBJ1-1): EPEVTQTPSHQVTQMGQEVILRCVPISNHLYFYWYRQILGQKVEFLVSFYNNEISEKSEIFDDQFSVERPDGSNFTLKIRSTKLEDSAMYFCASSFSRGPLTEAFFGQGTRLTVV.